This TCR beta chain was captured in a study of T cell repertoires in cytomegalovirus infection. About the study: CMV infection and matching HLA type were both indicated by public TCR beta signatures. Study-level results: The study identified carriers of CMV plus the relevant HLA from cumulative public TCR beta family frequency. Dominating the ex vivo response were HLA-C-restricted CMV-specific TCR beta clonotypes.

From the reads, TCRdb called clonotypes with MiXCR, one entry per CDR3 protein. The sample includes hundreds of thousands of distinct CDR3 sequences, 15% to 20% of them seen just once. This CDR3 has 14 amino acids. V was pared by 3 bases and J by 5 bases, with 13 bases between. Germline values: CDR1 WSHSY, CDR2 SAAADI. This clonotype was recorded a few times. What it binds is unknown. Sequenced: PBMCs. The sequence came from a human donor in good health (CMV status not recorded). Some clones in this sample may be carry-over from other donors' samples. V and J are TRBV10-2 and TRBJ1-2; D call uncertain. CDR3 amino acids: CASSERTRSYGYTF. The CDR3 coding sequence is TGCGCCAGCAGTGAACGGACGAGATCATATGGCTACACCTTC.